This T cell receptor beta chain was sequenced for a study of T-cell reconstitution after alpha-beta-depleted transplantation in children. Preparation of the TCRbeta library involved a method that used unique molecular identifiers. Each CDR3 protein is one row after TCRdb ran MiXCR on the PCR reads. This table holds 450,000 to 600,000 distinct CDR3 sequences, approximately 20% found once. Germline CDR1 reads SQVTM; CDR2 reads ANQGSEA. The CDR3 sequence is 14 residues long. The trim removed 6 bases at V and 2 bases at J, leaving 6 bases unmatched. This clonotype was observed a few times. This receptor was taken from a human donor who donated a stem cell graft to a child with acute lymphoblastic leukemia. V usage is TRBV29-1 and J usage is TRBJ2-1; 8 bases match TRBD2. The specimen comprised PBMCs from the stem cell graft donor, sampled from the stem cell graft. The CDR3: CSVSGRLAYNEQFF. The CDR3 DNA is TGCAGCGTCAGCGGGAGATTGGCCTACAATGAGCAGTTCTTC.